This record concerns one T cell receptor (beta chain) sequence. At one of its ends the junction is not consistent with the germline gene, which may arise from a read error. This specimen belongs to a study of shared clonotypes between healthy human individuals. Some clones are missing from TCRdb's copy, which holds only in-frame ones; the method was immunoSEQ multiplex PCR. The sample includes a few hundred thousand clones, roughly 85% of them seen just once. Germline V gene data show CDR1 as SSHAT and CDR2 as FNYEAQ (reference sequence). The CDR3 totals 16 residues. Sequenced input: PBMCs. The V call is TRBV7-7, the J call TRBJ2-2; 13 bases fit TRBD2. The TCR comes from a middle-aged woman in good health. Some clones in this sample may be carry-over from other donors' samples. CDR3 sequence reads: CASSRTSGRTTGELFF. CDR3 nucleotides: TGTGCTAGCAGCCGGACTAGCGGGAGAACAACCGGGGAGCTGTTTTTT.